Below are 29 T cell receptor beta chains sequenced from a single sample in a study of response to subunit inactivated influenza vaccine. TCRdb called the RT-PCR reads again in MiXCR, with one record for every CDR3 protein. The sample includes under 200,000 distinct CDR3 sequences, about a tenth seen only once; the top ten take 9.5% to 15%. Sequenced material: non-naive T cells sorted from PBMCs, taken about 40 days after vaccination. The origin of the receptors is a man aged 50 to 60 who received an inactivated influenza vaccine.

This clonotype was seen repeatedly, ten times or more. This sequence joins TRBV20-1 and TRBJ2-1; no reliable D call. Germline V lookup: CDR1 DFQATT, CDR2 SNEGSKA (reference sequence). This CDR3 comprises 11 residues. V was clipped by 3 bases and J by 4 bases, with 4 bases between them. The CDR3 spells CSARLYNEQFF. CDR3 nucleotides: TGCAGTGCTAGGTTGTACAATGAGCAGTTCTTC.

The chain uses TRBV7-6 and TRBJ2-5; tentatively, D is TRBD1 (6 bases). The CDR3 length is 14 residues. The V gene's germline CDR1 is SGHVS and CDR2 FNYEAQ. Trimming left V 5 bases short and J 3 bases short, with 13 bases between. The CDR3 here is CASSVHRAEETQYF. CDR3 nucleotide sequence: TGTGCCAGCAGCGTTCACAGGGCTGAAGAGACCCAGTACTTC.

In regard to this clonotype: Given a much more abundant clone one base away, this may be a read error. The CDR3, as DNA: TGCGGTGCTAGAGAGCCCCATCGGCCCCTGGGGGAGCTGTTTTTT. It codes for CGAREPHRPLGELFF. The rearrangement joins TRBV20-1 to TRBJ2-2; D is ambiguous. Germline V lookup: CDR1 DFQATT, CDR2 SNEGSKA (reference sequence). The CDR3 runs to 15 residues.

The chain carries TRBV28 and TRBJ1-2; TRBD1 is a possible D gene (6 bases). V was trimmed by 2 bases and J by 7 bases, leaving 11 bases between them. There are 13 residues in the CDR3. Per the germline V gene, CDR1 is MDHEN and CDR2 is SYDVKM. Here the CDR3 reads CASSLQGRGGYTF. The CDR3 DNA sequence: TGTGCCAGCAGTTTACAGGGCAGGGGTGGCTACACCTTC.

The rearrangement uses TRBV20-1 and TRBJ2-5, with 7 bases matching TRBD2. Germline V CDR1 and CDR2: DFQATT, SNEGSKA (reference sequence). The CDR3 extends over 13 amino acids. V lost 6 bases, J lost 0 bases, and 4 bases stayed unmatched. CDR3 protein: CSALAENQETQYF. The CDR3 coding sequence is TGCAGTGCCCTAGCGGAGAACCAAGAGACCCAGTACTTC.

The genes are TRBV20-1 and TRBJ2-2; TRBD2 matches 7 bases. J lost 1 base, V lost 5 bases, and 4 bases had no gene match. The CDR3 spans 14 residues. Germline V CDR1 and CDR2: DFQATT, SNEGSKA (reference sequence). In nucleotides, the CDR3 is TGCAGTGCTCAGCGGGGAGGGAACACCGGGGAGCTGTTTTTT. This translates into CSAQRGGNTGELFF.

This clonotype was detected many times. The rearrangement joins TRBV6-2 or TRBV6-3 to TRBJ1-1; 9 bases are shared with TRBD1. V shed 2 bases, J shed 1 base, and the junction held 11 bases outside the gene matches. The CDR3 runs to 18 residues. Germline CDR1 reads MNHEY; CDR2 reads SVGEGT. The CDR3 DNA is TGTGCCAGCAGTTACCCGACGGGGACAGGGACTCCGAACACTGAAGCTTTCTTT. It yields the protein CASSYPTGTGTPNTEAFF.

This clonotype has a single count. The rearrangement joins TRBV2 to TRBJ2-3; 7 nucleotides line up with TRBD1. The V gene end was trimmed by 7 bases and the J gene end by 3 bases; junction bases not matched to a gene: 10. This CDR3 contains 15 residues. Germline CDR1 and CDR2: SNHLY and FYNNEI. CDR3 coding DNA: TGTGCCAGCACCCAGACAGGGTATGGGACAGATACGCAGTATTTT. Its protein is CASTQTGYGTDTQYF.

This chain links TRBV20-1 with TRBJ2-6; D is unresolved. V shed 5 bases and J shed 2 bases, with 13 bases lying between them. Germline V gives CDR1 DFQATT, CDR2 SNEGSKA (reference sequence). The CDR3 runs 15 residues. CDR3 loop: CSARLGGTGANVLTF. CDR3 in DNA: TGCAGTGCTCGTTTAGGCGGCACTGGGGCCAACGTCCTGACTTTC.

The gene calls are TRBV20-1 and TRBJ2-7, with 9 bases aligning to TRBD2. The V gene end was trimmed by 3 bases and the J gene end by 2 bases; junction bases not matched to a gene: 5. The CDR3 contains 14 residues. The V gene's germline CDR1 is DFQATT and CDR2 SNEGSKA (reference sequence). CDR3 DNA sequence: TGCAGTGCTAGTCCGACTAGCGGCCCCTACGAGCAGTACTTC. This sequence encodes CSASPTSGPYEQYF.

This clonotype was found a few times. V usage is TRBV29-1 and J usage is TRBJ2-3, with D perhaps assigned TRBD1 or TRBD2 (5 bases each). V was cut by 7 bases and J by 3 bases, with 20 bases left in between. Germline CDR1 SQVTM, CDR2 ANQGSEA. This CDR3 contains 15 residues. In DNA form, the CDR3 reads TGCAGCGCCAAACCGGGGCAGGGAGTGACAGATACGCAGTATTTT. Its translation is CSAKPGQGVTDTQYF.

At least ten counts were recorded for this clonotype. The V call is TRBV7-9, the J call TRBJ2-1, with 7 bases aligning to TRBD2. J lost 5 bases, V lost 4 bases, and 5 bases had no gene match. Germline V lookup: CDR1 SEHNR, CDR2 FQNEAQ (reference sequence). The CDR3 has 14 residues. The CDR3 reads CASSSVGGNNEQFF. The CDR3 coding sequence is TGTGCCAGCAGCTCCGTCGGGGGGAACAATGAGCAGTTCTTC.

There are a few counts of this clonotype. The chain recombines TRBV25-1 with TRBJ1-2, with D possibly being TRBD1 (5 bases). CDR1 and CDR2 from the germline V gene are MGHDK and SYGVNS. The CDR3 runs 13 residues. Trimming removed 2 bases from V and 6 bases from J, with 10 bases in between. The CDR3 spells CASSEGGLHGYTF. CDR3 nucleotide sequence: TGTGCCAGCAGTGAAGGGGGACTACATGGCTACACCTTC.

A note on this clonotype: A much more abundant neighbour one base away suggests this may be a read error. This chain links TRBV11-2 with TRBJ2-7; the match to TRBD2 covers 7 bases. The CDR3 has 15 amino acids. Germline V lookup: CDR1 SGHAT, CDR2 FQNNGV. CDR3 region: CASGLASGSSYEQYF. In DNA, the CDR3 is TGTGCCAGCGGCTTGGCTAGCGGTAGCTCCTACGAGCAGTACTTC. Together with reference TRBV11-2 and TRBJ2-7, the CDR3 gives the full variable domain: EAGVAQSPRYKIIEKRQSVAFWCNPISGHATLYWYQQILGQGPKLLIQFQNNGVVDDSQLPKDRFSAERLKGVDSTLKIQPAKLEDSAVYLCASGLASGSSYEQYFGPGTRLTVT.

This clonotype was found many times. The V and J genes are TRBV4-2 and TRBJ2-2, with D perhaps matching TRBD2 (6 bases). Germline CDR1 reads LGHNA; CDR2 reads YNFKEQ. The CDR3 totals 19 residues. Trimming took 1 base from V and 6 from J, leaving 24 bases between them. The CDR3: CASSQALVAGRINAGELFF. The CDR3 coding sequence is TGTGCCAGCAGCCAAGCATTAGTAGCAGGGAGGATAAATGCCGGGGAGCTGTTTTTT.

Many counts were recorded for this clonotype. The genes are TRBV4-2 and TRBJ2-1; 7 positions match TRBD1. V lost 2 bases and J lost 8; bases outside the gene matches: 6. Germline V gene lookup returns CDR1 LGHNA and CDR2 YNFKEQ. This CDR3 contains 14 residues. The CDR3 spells CASSQHDRVDEQFF. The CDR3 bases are TGTGCCAGCAGCCAACATGACAGGGTCGATGAGCAGTTCTTC.

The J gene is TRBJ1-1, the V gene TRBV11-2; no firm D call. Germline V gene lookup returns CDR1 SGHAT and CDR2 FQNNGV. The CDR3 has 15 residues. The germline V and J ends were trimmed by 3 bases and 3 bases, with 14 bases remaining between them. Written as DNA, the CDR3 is TGTGCCAGCAGCTTCGGCAGGTTAAGTGACACTGAAGCTTTCTTT. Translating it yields CASSFGRLSDTEAFF. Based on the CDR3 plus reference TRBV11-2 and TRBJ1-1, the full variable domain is EAGVAQSPRYKIIEKRQSVAFWCNPISGHATLYWYQQILGQGPKLLIQFQNNGVVDDSQLPKDRFSAERLKGVDSTLKIQPAKLEDSAVYLCASSFGRLSDTEAFFGQGTRLTVV.

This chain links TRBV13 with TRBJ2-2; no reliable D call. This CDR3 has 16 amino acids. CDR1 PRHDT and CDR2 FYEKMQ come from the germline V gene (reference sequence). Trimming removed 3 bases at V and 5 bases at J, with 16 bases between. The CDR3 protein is CASSFLHRTRTGELFF. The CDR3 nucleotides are TGTGCCAGCAGCTTCTTGCACAGAACTCGGACCGGGGAGCTGTTTTTT.

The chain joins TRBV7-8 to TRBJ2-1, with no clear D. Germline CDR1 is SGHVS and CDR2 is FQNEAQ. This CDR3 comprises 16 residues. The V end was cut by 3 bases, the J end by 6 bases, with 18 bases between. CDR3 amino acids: CASSLVRLLESNEQFF. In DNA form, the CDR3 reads TGTGCCAGCAGCTTGGTACGACTCCTCGAGTCCAATGAGCAGTTCTTC.

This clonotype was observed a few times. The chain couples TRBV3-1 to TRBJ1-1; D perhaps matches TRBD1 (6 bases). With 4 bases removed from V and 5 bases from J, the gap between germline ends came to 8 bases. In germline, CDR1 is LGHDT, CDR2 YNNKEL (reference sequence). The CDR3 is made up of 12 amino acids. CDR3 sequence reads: CASSRGGTEAFF. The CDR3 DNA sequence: TGTGCCAGCAGCCGAGGGGGGACTGAAGCTTTCTTT.

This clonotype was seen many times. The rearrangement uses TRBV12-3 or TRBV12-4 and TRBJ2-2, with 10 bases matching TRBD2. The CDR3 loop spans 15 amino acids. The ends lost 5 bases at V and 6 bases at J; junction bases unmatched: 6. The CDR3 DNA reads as TGTGCCAGCAGTATTAGCGGGAGGAGGGCCGGGGAGCTGTTTTTT. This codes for CASSISGRRAGELFF.

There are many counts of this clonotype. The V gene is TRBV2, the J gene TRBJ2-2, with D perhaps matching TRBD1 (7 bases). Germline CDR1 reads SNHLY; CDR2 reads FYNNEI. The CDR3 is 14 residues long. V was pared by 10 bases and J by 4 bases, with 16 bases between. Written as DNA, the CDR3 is TGTGCCACCGGAGGGGGCTCTGGCACCGGGGAGCTGTTTTTT. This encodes CATGGGSGTGELFF.

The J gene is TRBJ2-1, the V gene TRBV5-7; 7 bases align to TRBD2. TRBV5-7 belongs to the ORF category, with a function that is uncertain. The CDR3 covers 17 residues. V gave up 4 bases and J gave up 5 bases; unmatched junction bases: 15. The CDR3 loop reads CASSPAGVRGKNNEQFF. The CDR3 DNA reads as TGTGCCAGCAGCCCCGCGGGAGTGCGGGGAAAGAACAATGAGCAGTTCTTC.

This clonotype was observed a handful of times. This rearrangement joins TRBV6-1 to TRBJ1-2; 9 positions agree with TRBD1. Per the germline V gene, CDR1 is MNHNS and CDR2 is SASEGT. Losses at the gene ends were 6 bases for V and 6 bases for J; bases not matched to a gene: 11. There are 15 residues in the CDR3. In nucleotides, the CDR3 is TGTGCCAGCAGATCCAATACAGGGGGCGCGGATGGCTACACCTTC. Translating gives CASRSNTGGADGYTF.

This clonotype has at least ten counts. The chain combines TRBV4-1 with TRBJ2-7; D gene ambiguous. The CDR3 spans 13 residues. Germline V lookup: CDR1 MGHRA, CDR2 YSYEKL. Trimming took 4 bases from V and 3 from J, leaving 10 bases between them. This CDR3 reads CASSRGQSYEQYF. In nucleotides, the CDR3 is TGCGCCAGCAGCCGGGGTCAAAGCTACGAGCAGTACTTC.

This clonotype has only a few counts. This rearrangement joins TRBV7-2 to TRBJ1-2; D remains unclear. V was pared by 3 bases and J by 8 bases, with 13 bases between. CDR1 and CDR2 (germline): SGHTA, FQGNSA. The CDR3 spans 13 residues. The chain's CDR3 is CASSFRLLEGYTF. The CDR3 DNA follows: TGTGCCAGCAGCTTTAGACTTCTGGAAGGCTACACCTTC.

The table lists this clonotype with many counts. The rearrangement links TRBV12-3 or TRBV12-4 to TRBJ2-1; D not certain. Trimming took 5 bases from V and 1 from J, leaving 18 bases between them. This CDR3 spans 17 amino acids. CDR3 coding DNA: TGTGCCAGCAGTCGCGGCGCCATGGGCAGATCCTACAATGAGCAGTTCTTC. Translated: CASSRGAMGRSYNEQFF.

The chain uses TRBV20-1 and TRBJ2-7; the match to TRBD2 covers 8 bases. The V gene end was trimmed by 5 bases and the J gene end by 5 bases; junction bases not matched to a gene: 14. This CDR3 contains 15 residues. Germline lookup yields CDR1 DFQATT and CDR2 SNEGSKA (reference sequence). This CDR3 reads CSAPASGRLMNEQYF. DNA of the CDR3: TGCAGTGCTCCCGCGAGCGGGAGACTAATGAACGAGCAGTACTTC.

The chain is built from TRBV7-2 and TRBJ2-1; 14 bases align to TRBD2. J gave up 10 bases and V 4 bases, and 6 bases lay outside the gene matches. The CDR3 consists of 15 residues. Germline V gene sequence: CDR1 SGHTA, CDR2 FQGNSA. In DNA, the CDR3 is TGTGCCAGCAGCTCGACTAGCGGGGGGGCGAAGGAGCAGTTCTTC. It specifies CASSSTSGGAKEQFF.